These 21 T cell receptor beta chains share one sample of origin, sequenced in a study of blood T cells in healthy people across ages. Sample-barcoded 5' priming and a J-beta primer mix drove a second PCR of roughly 7 to 11 cycles. MiXCR, run by TCRdb on the 5' RACE reads, gives a single entry per CDR3 protein. The profile shows around 1,900,000 distinct CDR3 sequences, approximately 40% of them singletons. The sample comprised blood. The origin of the receptors is a human donor in good health.

The rearrangement joins TRBV20-1 to TRBJ1-5, with 10 bases aligning to TRBD1. The germline CDR1 and CDR2 sequences are DFQATT and SNEGSKA (reference sequence). V lost 8 bases to trimming and J lost 6 bases; unmatched junction nucleotides: 4. The CDR3 consists of 12 residues. The CDR3 reads CSSGTGVQPQHF. CDR3 DNA: TGCAGTTCCGGGACAGGGGTTCAGCCCCAGCATTTT.

The rearrangement joins TRBV10-3 to TRBJ2-1, with D perhaps matching TRBD2 (5 bases). The DNA end lines up better with TRBJ2-7; the J call may be wrong. Germline V gene sequence: CDR1 ENHRY, CDR2 SYGVKD. CDR3 size: 14 residues. CDR3 sequence: CAISEPDGVRGQYF. The CDR3 DNA reads TGTGCCATCAGTGAGCCGGACGGAGTACGGGGGCAGTACTTC.

This clonotype was seen many times. The chain joins TRBV24-1 to TRBJ2-3; possible D gene TRBD2, 5 bases. Germline V gene lookup returns CDR1 KGHDR and CDR2 SFDVKD. With 4 bases removed from V and 0 bases from J, the gap between germline ends came to 16 bases. The CDR3 is 17 residues long. CDR3 DNA sequence: TGTGCCACCAGTGACCCGGGGAGCGGACGGAGCACAGATACGCAGTATTTT. As protein: CATSDPGSGRSTDTQYF.

This clonotype was counted between two and nine times. This chain links TRBV19 with TRBJ2-7; 9 nucleotides align to TRBD1. Germline assignment: CDR1 LNHDA and CDR2 SQIVND (reference sequence). This CDR3 region has 14 residues. The trim removed 5 bases at V and 4 bases at J, leaving 6 bases unmatched. CDR3 sequence: CASSASTGGYEQYF. DNA for the CDR3: TGTGCCAGTAGTGCTTCGACAGGGGGGTACGAGCAGTACTTC.

The chain carries TRBV6-6 and TRBJ1-4; D is ambiguous. The CDR3 runs 13 residues. Germline V gives CDR1 MNHNY, CDR2 SVGAGI (reference sequence). The V end was cut by 4 bases, the J end by 4 bases, with 7 bases between. The CDR3 protein is CASSWSVNEKLFF. The CDR3 nucleotides are TGTGCCAGCAGTTGGAGTGTTAATGAAAAACTGTTTTTT.

The genes are TRBV29-1 and TRBJ2-4, with D unresolved. This CDR3 comprises 10 residues. V lost 3 bases and J 13 bases, leaving 10 bases between the germline ends. Germline V gene sequence: CDR1 SQVTM, CDR2 ANQGSEA. CDR3 sequence reads: CSVENNEQYF. CDR3 nucleotides: TGCAGCGTTGAGAACAATGAGCAGTACTTC. Using reference TRBV29-1 and TRBJ2-4 for the parts outside the CDR3, the full variable domain is SAVISQKPSRDICQRGTSLTIQCQVDSQVTMMFWYRQQPGQSLTLIATANQGSEATYESGFVIDKFPISRPNLTFSTLTVSNMSPEDSSIYLCSVENNEQYFGAGTRLSVL.

This clonotype has just a few counts. The chain links TRBV6-2 or TRBV6-3 to TRBJ1-5; D gene uncertain. The germline CDR1 and CDR2 sequences are MNHEY and SVGEGT. The V end lost 6 bases, the J end lost 11 bases, and 14 bases lay between the germline ends. This CDR3 comprises 12 residues. The CDR3 region is CASRTRTGAQHF. In DNA, the CDR3 is TGTGCCAGCAGGACTCGAACGGGAGCCCAGCATTTT.

This clonotype has ten or more counts. The chain links TRBV7-2 to TRBJ2-7, with 10 bases aligning to TRBD1. V lost 6 bases, J lost 1 base, and 3 bases stayed unmatched. The CDR3 runs to 14 residues. Germline V lookup: CDR1 SGHTA, CDR2 FQGNSA. DNA for the CDR3: TGTGCCAGCAGTTGGGACAGGGGTTCCTACGAGCAGTACTTC. It codes for CASSWDRGSYEQYF.

The gene calls are TRBV2 and TRBJ2-3, with D tentatively TRBD2 (5 bases). Trimming took 4 bases from V and 0 from J, leaving 11 bases between them. The CDR3 length is 15 residues. CDR1 and CDR2 (germline): SNHLY, FYNNEI. CDR3 residues: CASSGSAASTDTQYF. DNA of the CDR3: TGTGCCAGCAGTGGTTCAGCGGCCAGCACAGATACGCAGTATTTT.

This clonotype came up a few times. The genes are TRBV7-9 and TRBJ2-5; unclear D gene. Germline CDR1 is SEHNR and CDR2 is FQNEAQ (reference sequence). The V end was cut by 0 bases, the J end by 5 bases, with 16 bases between. The CDR3 runs to 16 residues. CDR3 DNA sequence: TGTGCCAGCAGCTTAGCGCGGAGAGTTGCCACCGAGACCCAGTACTTC. It yields the protein CASSLARRVATETQYF.

This clonotype was picked up a small number of times. The chain has TRBV12-3 or TRBV12-4 and TRBJ2-7; D tentatively reads TRBD1 or TRBD2 (6 bases each). V was clipped by 3 bases and J by 3 bases, with 12 bases between them. This CDR3 contains 14 residues. CDR3 coding DNA: TGTGCCAGCAGTTTCGCGGAGGGGGGCTACGAGCAGTACTTC. Translating it yields CASSFAEGGYEQYF.

There are a few counts of this clonotype. The V gene is TRBV30, the J gene TRBJ1-4; 9 nucleotides align to TRBD1. The CDR3 runs 18 residues. CDR1 and CDR2 (germline): GTSNPN, SVGIG (reference sequence). V trimming: 0 bases; J trimming: 8 bases; junction bases outside the gene matches: 16. The CDR3 reads CAWSVRQDRGFLEEKLFF. The DNA of the CDR3 is TGTGCCTGGAGTGTACGTCAGGACAGGGGCTTTCTGGAGGAAAAACTGTTTTTT. The whole variable domain, remainder taken from reference TRBV30 and TRBJ1-4, is SQTIHQWPATLVQPVGSPLSLECTVEGTSNPNLYWYRQAAGRGLQLLFYSVGIGQISSEVPQNLSASRPQDRQFILSSKKLLLSDSGFYLCAWSVRQDRGFLEEKLFFGSGTQLSVL.

The gene calls are TRBV7-2 and TRBJ2-6, with D perhaps matching TRBD2 (6 bases). The CDR3 spans 16 residues. CDR1 and CDR2 from the germline V gene are SGHTA and FQGNSA. The V and J ends lost 2 bases and 0 bases respectively, with 8 bases between them. CDR3 in DNA: TGTGCCAGCAGCTTATTCGGGGGCTCTGGGGCCAACGTCCTGACTTTC. This encodes CASSLFGGSGANVLTF.

The gene calls are TRBV4-3 and TRBJ2-5; D gene unclear. Gene TRBJ2-7 matches the end of the DNA better, so the J call may be wrong. The CDR3 has 13 residues. Germline V gives CDR1 LGHNA, CDR2 YSLEER. CDR3 in DNA: TGCGCCAGCAGCCAAGGCTCATGGGGCGAGCAGTACTTC. Translated: CASSQGSWGEQYF.

The rearrangement joins TRBV29-1 to TRBJ1-4; TRBD1 matches 8 bases. Germline-derived CDR1 and CDR2 are SQVTM and ANQGSEA. This CDR3 has 15 amino acids. V trimming: 7 bases; J trimming: 1 base; junction bases outside the gene matches: 8. The CDR3 spells CSAQDRGGTNEKLFF. CDR3 DNA: TGCAGCGCCCAAGACAGGGGAGGAACTAATGAAAAACTGTTTTTT.

This chain joins TRBV7-2 and TRBJ1-1, with D uncertain. The CDR3 is 15 amino acids. Germline V gene data show CDR1 as SGHTA and CDR2 as FQGNSA. Trimming cost V 2 bases and J 0 bases, with 10 bases left between them. CDR3 amino acids: CASSLYTEMNTEAFF. DNA for the CDR3: TGTGCCAGCAGCTTATATACAGAAATGAACACTGAAGCTTTCTTT.

The chain has TRBV7-6 and TRBJ2-3; 8 bases agree with TRBD1. Germline V gene sequence: CDR1 SGHVS, CDR2 FNYEAQ. V gave up 5 bases and J gave up 1 base; unmatched junction bases: 8. This CDR3 comprises 16 residues. Written as DNA, the CDR3 is TGTGCCAGCAGCCTGCAGGACAGGGCAGGCACAGATACGCAGTATTTT. Amino acid sequence: CASSLQDRAGTDTQYF.

Comments on this clonotype: One junction end does not reproduce the germline sequence, and a read error may be involved. The rearrangement uses TRBV11-1 and TRBJ2-1; D is perhaps TRBD2 (7 bases). The CDR3 length is 15 residues. Germline lookup yields CDR1 SGHAT and CDR2 FQDESV (reference sequence). CDR3 amino acids: CTSSGPGGLLNEQFF. The CDR3 DNA follows: TGTACCAGCAGCGGGCCGGGGGGCCTCCTCAATGAGCAGTTCTTC.

V and J are TRBV29-1 and TRBJ1-1; possible D gene TRBD1, 6 bases. There are 13 residues in the CDR3. V lost 5 bases and J 2 bases, leaving 12 bases between the germline ends. The germline V gene has CDR1 SQVTM and CDR2 ANQGSEA. This CDR3 is CSVRFRGNTEAFF. The CDR3 nucleotides read TGCAGCGTTCGGTTCAGGGGCAACACTGAAGCTTTCTTT. Supplemented by reference TRBV29-1 and TRBJ1-1, the full variable domain reads SAVISQKPSRDICQRGTSLTIQCQVDSQVTMMFWYRQQPGQSLTLIATANQGSEATYESGFVIDKFPISRPNLTFSTLTVSNMSPEDSSIYLCSVRFRGNTEAFFGQGTRLTVV.

The V call is TRBV24-1, the J call TRBJ2-3; no firm D call. The CDR3 has 13 residues. Germline assignment: CDR1 KGHDR and CDR2 SFDVKD. V lost 0 bases to trimming and J lost 12 bases, with 12 bases between them. The CDR3 here is CATSDLKGEHQYF. In DNA form, the CDR3 reads TGTGCCACCAGTGATTTGAAAGGTGAACATCAGTATTTT.

This clonotype was counted a few times. V gene TRBV2 combines with J gene TRBJ2-7, with 7 bases that match TRBD2. The germline V gene has CDR1 SNHLY and CDR2 FYNNEI. The CDR3 covers 15 residues. The J segment lost 2 bases and the V segment lost 2 bases, leaving 6 bases of the junction unmatched. Here the CDR3 reads CASSESSGEPYEQYF. As DNA, the CDR3 is TGTGCCAGCAGTGAAAGCAGCGGGGAACCCTACGAGCAGTACTTC.